The 16 T cell receptor beta chains reported below all come from one sample, sequenced in a study of T cells in Graves' hyperthyroidism and ophthalmopathy. RNA transcripts gave rise to amplified TCR beta CDR3 regions. During a first-round RT-PCR of the TCR CDR3, the HTBI primer set was used. In TCRdb, the multiplex PCR reads were re-called with MiXCR into one record per CDR3 protein. The data show 200,000 to 250,000 distinct CDR3 sequences, about 15% seen once. Material: blood. Source of these receptors: a young woman with Graves' ophthalmopathy.

This clonotype was observed many times. The gene calls are TRBV5-5 and TRBJ1-1, with D tentatively TRBD1 (5 bases). Germline V lookup: CDR1 SGHKS, CDR2 YYEKEE (reference sequence). The V gene lost 0 bases and the J gene lost 3 bases, with 12 bases spanning the gap. The CDR3 is 15 residues long. This chain's CDR3 is CASSLDQGGYTEAFF. CDR3 coding DNA: TGTGCCAGCAGCTTGGATCAGGGAGGCTACACTGAAGCTTTCTTT. Based on the CDR3 plus reference TRBV5-5 and TRBJ1-1, the full variable domain is DAGVTQSPTHLIKTRGQQVTLRCSPISGHKSVSWYQQVLGQGPQFIFQYYEKEERGRGNFPDRFSARQFPNYSSELNVNALLLGDSALYLCASSLDQGGYTEAFFGQGTRLTVV.

This chain links TRBV6-1 with TRBJ1-6; 9 positions agree with TRBD1. Per germline, CDR1 MNHNS and CDR2 SASEGT. The CDR3 runs to 13 residues. The V segment lost 6 bases and the J segment 10 bases; nucleotides outside the gene matches: 4. The CDR3 loop is CASRGQGGSPLHF. The DNA of the CDR3 is TGTGCCAGCAGGGGACAGGGTGGGTCACCCCTCCACTTT.

This clonotype was detected ten times or more. V gene TRBV28 combines with J gene TRBJ1-5; D gene ambiguous. Germline lookup yields CDR1 MDHEN and CDR2 SYDVKM. The V and J ends lost 5 bases and 3 bases respectively, with 11 bases between them. The CDR3 sequence is 14 residues long. The CDR3 is CASSDYRDNQPQHF. The CDR3 bases are TGTGCCAGCAGTGATTACAGAGACAATCAGCCCCAGCATTTT. The variable domain in full, completed from reference TRBV28 and TRBJ1-5, reads DVKVTQSSRYLVKRTGEKVFLECVQDMDHENMFWYRQDPGLGLRLIYFSYDVKMKEKGDIPEGYSVSREKKERFSLILESASTNQTSMYLCASSDYRDNQPQHFGDGTRLSIL.

This clonotype was seen once. The rearrangement uses TRBV10-3 and TRBJ2-5; 13 bases match TRBD2. CDR1 is ENHRY, CDR2 SYGVKD, per germline. The J segment lost 11 bases and the V segment lost 10 bases, leaving 19 bases of the junction unmatched. This CDR3 comprises 16 residues. The CDR3 nucleotides read TGTGCCAGCTCTTCAGGACTAGCGGGAGCCCAAGGTGGGCAGTACTTC. Translated, it gives CASSSGLAGAQGGQYF.

Many counts were recorded for this clonotype. The chain combines TRBV10-3 with TRBJ2-7, with a weak D call TRBD1 (5 bases). Germline values: CDR1 ENHRY, CDR2 SYGVKD. V gave up 4 bases and J gave up 3 bases, with 13 bases separating them. This CDR3 has 14 amino acids. The chain's CDR3 is CAISARQGIYEQYF. The CDR3 nucleotides read TGTGCCATCAGTGCTAGGCAGGGAATCTACGAGCAGTACTTC.

Worth noting for this clonotype: A clone one base away is much larger, so this may be a read error. The chain combines TRBV7-2 with TRBJ1-3; possible D gene TRBD1, 6 bases. Per germline, CDR1 SGHTA and CDR2 FQGNSA. The CDR3 has 15 amino acids. CDR3 sequence (DNA): TGTGCCACCAGCTTAATTCCAGGGGCTGGAAACACCATATATTTT. Protein product: CATSLIPGAGNTIYF. Full variable domain (missing parts from reference TRBV7-2 and TRBJ1-3): GAGVSQSPSNKVTEKGKDVELRCDPISGHTALYWYRQSLGQGLEFLIYFQGNSAPDKSGLPSDRFSAERTGGSVSTLTIQRTQQEDSAVYLCATSLIPGAGNTIYFGEGSWLTVV.

This clonotype was detected many times. The chain couples TRBV20-1 to TRBJ1-1, with a tentative D call TRBD1 (5 bases). CDR3 size: 13 residues. Germline V gives CDR1 DFQATT, CDR2 SNEGSKA (reference sequence). Trimming removed 0 bases from V and 5 bases from J, with 10 bases in between. This CDR3 reads CSAREGGRTEAFF. In nucleotides, the CDR3 is TGCAGTGCTAGAGAGGGGGGGAGGACTGAAGCTTTCTTT.

This clonotype has just a few counts. This may arise from a read error, as a much more abundant clone is one base away. The J gene is TRBJ2-7, the V gene TRBV3-1; 10 bases are shared with TRBD2. The CDR3 runs 15 residues. The germline V gene has CDR1 LGHDT and CDR2 YNNKEL (reference sequence). The ends lost 3 bases at V and 9 bases at J; junction bases unmatched: 11. CDR3 amino acids: CASSHDNAASGGQYF. In nucleotides, the CDR3 is TGTGCCAGCAGCCATGATAATGCGGCTAGCGGGGGGCAGTACTTC.

This clonotype was counted many times. DNA for the CDR3: TGTGCCAGCAGTGAAGATGGACAGGACTTATACGAGCAGTACTTC. The encoded protein is CASSEDGQDLYEQYF. The gene calls are TRBV2 and TRBJ2-7; TRBD1 matches at 7 bases. CDR1 SNHLY and CDR2 FYNNEI come from the germline V gene. V trimming: 1 base; J trimming: 4 bases; junction bases outside the gene matches: 7. The CDR3 has 15 residues.

This chain connects TRBV28 to TRBJ2-5, with 13 bases matching TRBD2. CDR1 is MDHEN and CDR2 is SYDVKM in the germline V gene. CDR3 length: 16 amino acids. Trimming cost V 6 bases and J 4 bases; bases outside gene matches: 8. The CDR3 bases are TGTGCCAGCAGCGGACTAGCGGGAGCGGGTGGAGAGACCCAGTACTTC. Protein product: CASSGLAGAGGETQYF. Based on the CDR3 plus reference TRBV28 and TRBJ2-5, the full variable domain is DVKVTQSSRYLVKRTGEKVFLECVQDMDHENMFWYRQDPGLGLRLIYFSYDVKMKEKGDIPEGYSVSREKKERFSLILESASTNQTSMYLCASSGLAGAGGETQYFGPGTRLLVL.

This clonotype was picked up many times. The chain links TRBV30 to TRBJ2-5; 9 bases are shared with TRBD2. This CDR3 is built from 15 residues. CDR1 and CDR2 from the germline V gene are GTSNPN and SVGIG (reference sequence). The junction had 6 bases not matched to a gene; V was cut back by 2 bases and J by 2 bases. For the CDR3, the DNA is TGTGCCTGGAGTAATATAGCGGGAGTACAAGAGACCCAGTACTTC. The encoded protein is CAWSNIAGVQETQYF.

This clonotype showed up many times. This chain connects TRBV11-2 to TRBJ1-1, with D perhaps matching TRBD1 (6 bases). The V gene's germline CDR1 is SGHAT and CDR2 FQNNGV. V was cut by 2 bases and J by 1 base, with 8 bases left in between. This CDR3 spans 14 amino acids. The CDR3 bases are TGTGCCAGCAGCTTAACGGGGGCGAACACTGAAGCTTTCTTT. It codes for CASSLTGANTEAFF.

V usage is TRBV20-1 and J usage is TRBJ2-3, with 12 bases aligning to TRBD1. Unmatched junction bases numbered 9, after V lost 5 bases and J lost 3 bases. Germline V gene sequence: CDR1 DFQATT, CDR2 SNEGSKA (reference sequence). This CDR3 has 16 residues. Here the CDR3 reads CSAPGGTGGTTDTQYF. CDR3 in DNA: TGCAGTGCTCCCGGGGGGACAGGGGGCACTACAGATACGCAGTATTTT.

A note on this clonotype: Given a much more abundant clone one base away, this may be a read error. The gene calls are TRBV19 and TRBJ1-5, with 8 bases aligning to TRBD1. This CDR3 has 13 residues. V shed 5 bases, J shed 7 bases, and the junction held 4 bases outside the gene matches. Germline CDR1 is LNHDA and CDR2 is SQIVND (reference sequence). CDR3 residues: CASSLQGEQPQHF. CDR3 DNA: TGTGCCAGTAGTTTACAGGGGGAGCAGCCCCAGCATTTT.

This clonotype was seen at least ten times. The chain links TRBV5-1 to TRBJ1-1; perhaps TRBD1 as D (5 bases). V dropped 4 bases and J dropped 0 bases, with 13 bases sitting between them. The CDR3 is 15 residues long. Germline lookup yields CDR1 SGHRS and CDR2 YFSETQ. The CDR3 nucleotides read TGCGCCAGCAGCGGACGAGACAGCCTGAACACTGAAGCTTTCTTT. Protein sequence: CASSGRDSLNTEAFF.

This clonotype came up many times. This chain joins TRBV2 and TRBJ2-7, with D perhaps assigned TRBD1 or TRBD2 (5 bases each). The CDR3 covers 14 residues. CDR1 is SNHLY and CDR2 is FYNNEI in the germline V gene. The ends were cut back, 6 bases at V and 2 bases at J, with 14 bases in the middle. CDR3 in amino acids: CASRARDGPYEQYF. The CDR3 DNA is TGTGCCAGCAGGGCCCGGGACGGACCCTACGAGCAGTACTTC.